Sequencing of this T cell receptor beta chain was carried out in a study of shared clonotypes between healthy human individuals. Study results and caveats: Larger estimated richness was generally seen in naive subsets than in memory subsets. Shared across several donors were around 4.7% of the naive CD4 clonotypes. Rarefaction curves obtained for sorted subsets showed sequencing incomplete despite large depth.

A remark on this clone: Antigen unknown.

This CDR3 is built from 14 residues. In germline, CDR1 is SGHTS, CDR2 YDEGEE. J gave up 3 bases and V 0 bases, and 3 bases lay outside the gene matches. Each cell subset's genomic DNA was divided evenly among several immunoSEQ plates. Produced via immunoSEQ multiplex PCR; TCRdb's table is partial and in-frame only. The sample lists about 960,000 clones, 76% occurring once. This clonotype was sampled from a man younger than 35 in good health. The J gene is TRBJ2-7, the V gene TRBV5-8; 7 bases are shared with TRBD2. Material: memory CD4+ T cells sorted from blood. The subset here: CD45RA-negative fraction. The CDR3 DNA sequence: TGTGCCAGCAGCTTGGAACTAGCGAGCTACGAGCAGTACTTC. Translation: CASSLELASYEQYF.